This T cell receptor beta chain originates from a study of blood T cell repertoires in COVID-19. About the research overall: There were acute and convalescent COVID-19 samples, and they came from the United States, Italy and Spain.

Only one count was recorded for this clone. Trimming shortened V by 2 bases and J by 2 bases, and 7 bases separated the two germline ends. Per germline, CDR1 MDHEN and CDR2 SYDVKM. The CDR3 is 13 amino acids. Assay used: immunoSEQ multiplex PCR; TCRdb lists only in-frame clones, some missing. Of under 60,000 clones listed, 65% to 85% are singletons. The chain carries TRBV28 and TRBJ2-7; D perhaps matches TRBD1 (5 bases). The sequencing sample was made of peripheral blood. The sequence was collected from a man younger than 45 with COVID-19, enrolled during active disease. Here the CDR3 reads CASSLLRAYEQYF. CDR3 bases: TGTGCCAGCAGTTTACTCAGGGCCTACGAGCAGTACTTC.